This T cell receptor beta chain appears in the sequencing data of a study of T-cell memory formation after mild COVID-19. TCRdb analysed the 5' RACE reads with MiXCR anew, one entry per CDR3 protein. The sample has more than 450,000 distinct CDR3 sequences, 18% seen once; the top ten hold more than 10%. General observations from the study: Pre-infection memory showed some responding clones, and this suggested that cross-reactive memory joined. Clones contracting across day 15 to 85 had a balanced CD4/CD8 profile; later expanding clones leaned CD4+.

This clonotype was seen a few times. The antigen is not known. The sample consisted of PBMCs or a T cell subset sorted from them (not recorded which). The TCR sequence derives from an adult woman who had mild COVID-19 (a few samples of this study predate the infection). Cell type and time point are not known.

The CDR3 is CASTSTGSWGEQYF. The DNA for the CDR3 is TGTGCCAGTACCTCAACAGGGTCCTGGGGTGAGCAGTACTTC. The V call is TRBV19, the J call TRBJ2-7; maybe TRBD1 (6 bases). Germline lookup yields CDR1 LNHDA and CDR2 SQIVND (reference sequence). The CDR3 runs 14 residues. V was trimmed by 7 bases and J by 7 bases, leaving 20 bases between them.